This T cell receptor beta chain came from a study of shared clonotypes between healthy human individuals. Notes on the study in general: A small donor pool kept down the genetic and exposure-history diversity that was represented.

As for this clone: The antigen is not known.

Using immunoSEQ multiplex PCR, the repertoire was profiled, and TCRdb retains in-frame clones only, with some absent. The sample lists around 2,000,000 clones, about 93% occurring once. The CDR3 runs to 16 residues. CDR1 SGDLS and CDR2 YYNGEE come from the germline V gene. V gave up 4 bases and J gave up 2 bases; unmatched junction bases: 10. CD45RO-negative, CCR7-positively selected cells formed the naive CD8 fraction, excluding terminally differentiated effector memory CD45RA+ cells. Sequencing input: naive CD8+ T cells from PBMCs. The sequence was collected from a man between 18 and 29 years old in good health. Some clones in this sample may be carry-over from other donors' samples. The genes are TRBV9 and TRBJ2-7; TRBD2 matches 9 bases. This CDR3 reads CASSRSGLAPTYEQYF. The CDR3 DNA reads TGTGCCAGCAGCCGATCTGGACTAGCGCCTACCTACGAGCAGTACTTC.